Below, one T cell receptor beta chain is given with its context. Time point: after dendritic cell vaccination, including at tumor progression/relapse. No glioblastoma patient carried an isocitrate dehydrogenase mutation. CDR3 length equals 17 residues. Germline V CDR1 and CDR2: SEHNR, FQNEAQ (reference sequence). The ends were cut back, 3 bases at V and 0 bases at J, with 17 bases in the middle. The data originate from a study of glioma-infiltrating T cells after dendritic cell vaccination. Input was 2 to 2.5 ug genomic DNA, or all available if less. Profiled with immunoSEQ multiplex PCR; TCRdb holds only in-frame clones, not every one. The sample yields around 25,000 clones, 89% seen once.

Sequencing used blood, obtained after dendritic cell vaccination. J is TRBJ1-1 and V is TRBV7-9; a weak D match, TRBD1 (6 bases). The receptor comes from a human donor with glioblastoma. CDR3 nucleotide sequence: TGTGCCAGCAGCTTTGAGGGGAGGGGGGATATGAACACTGAAGCTTTCTTT. Amino acids: CASSFEGRGDMNTEAFF.